The present T cell receptor (beta chain) was sequenced within a study of T cell responses to AZD1222 COVID-19 vaccine (dated by TCRdb to the early 2020s). Background for the entire study: Because spike-specific TCR depth and breadth did not differ between the two schedules, AZD1222 recipients who got a second dose at roughly 4 weeks were pooled with those who got a second dose at roughly 12 weeks. A total of over 230 trial participants underwent TCR sequencing, of whom approximately 210 received two doses of AZD1222 and some 25 received two doses of the MenACWY control vaccine. Trial participants were enrolled by age into 18-55, 56-69 and 70-plus year subgroups, with about 150, 27 and 61 TCR-sequenced participants respectively. What the study reported, not specific to this receptor: In the small 56-69-year group, the increase in depth fell short of significance, most likely because of low power. Because no samples from the day 14 peak response were available, repertoires could be characterized only after the peak T cell response. Epitopes outside the regions mutated in the B.1.351 and B.1.1.7 variants were reportedly recognized by nearly half of the unique spike-specific TCRs. After two AZD1222 doses, spike-specific TCR breadth and depth were significantly higher than at day 0 and than in MenACWY recipients. Participants were mostly white British and included more females than males, and it was suggested by the authors that clonal diversity may have been underestimated. Only five or six AZD1222 recipients were SARS-CoV-2 seropositive at baseline, limiting conclusions about previously exposed vaccinees. Vaccine-associated CD4 TCRs spanned the whole spike protein, with dominant responses in regions 160-218 and 743-854.

The sample's time point label, in plain terms: baseline before first vaccination. Vaccinee samples came from UK trials COV001 and COV002, including a single-blind randomized controlled phase 2/3 trial of AZD1222 (ChAdOx1 nCoV-19) in healthy adults. Trial participant PBMC samples were collected at day 0 and day 28 after the second dose for TCRbeta chain sequencing. Turning to this clone: It has no known antigen specificity. One base away there is no much larger clone; base qualities are not given.

The CDR3 regions of human TCRbeta chains were analyzed by immunosequencing. The study's own analysis went as follows. Repertoire TCRs were checked for matches against a reference library of SARS-CoV-2-specific TCRs that had been generated using the MIRA antigen-specificity platform. Breadth was defined as the fraction of unique TCRs that were SARS-CoV-2-associated. Depth was defined as the fraction of total T cells that were SARS-CoV-2-associated. Using the MIRA data, each spike-specific TCR was mapped to the spike region that the TCR reacts to and placed in a CD4 or CD8 class. Log10-transformed breadth and depth values were compared by one-way ANOVA with Sidak's multiple comparisons tests. Imported from immuneACCESS, the table was reduced by TCRdb to in-frame sequences with V and J called. These copies leave out some clones; in studies compared against another copy, an unresolved V gene accounts for under half, and the cause of the remainder is not known. From that table come the V and J calls and clone size; the DNA was used to work out D and trimming. In this sample the table shows 150,000 to 200,000 clones, 70% to 90% of which occur a single time. Of the sample, about 6.1% is held by the ten largest clones.

Taken from the germline V gene (reference sequence), the CDR1 and CDR2 loops are MNHEY and SMNVEV. The CDR3 holds 15 amino acids from the cysteine to the phenylalanine. Only CDR3 DNA is held: 45 bases, read in frame from base 1. Between the V and J ends, shortened by 6 bases and 2 bases respectively, the junction contains 14 bases. The receptor chain draws on TRBV27 and TRBJ1-5, with no confident D gene call. Sequenced material: peripheral blood, taken on day 0 of AZD1222 vaccination. This TCR was recovered from an adult in good health. The sequenced DNA is TGTGCCAGCAGGCTACAGAGGGTAGGCAATCAGCCCCAGCATTTT. The resulting protein is CASRLQRVGNQPQHF.